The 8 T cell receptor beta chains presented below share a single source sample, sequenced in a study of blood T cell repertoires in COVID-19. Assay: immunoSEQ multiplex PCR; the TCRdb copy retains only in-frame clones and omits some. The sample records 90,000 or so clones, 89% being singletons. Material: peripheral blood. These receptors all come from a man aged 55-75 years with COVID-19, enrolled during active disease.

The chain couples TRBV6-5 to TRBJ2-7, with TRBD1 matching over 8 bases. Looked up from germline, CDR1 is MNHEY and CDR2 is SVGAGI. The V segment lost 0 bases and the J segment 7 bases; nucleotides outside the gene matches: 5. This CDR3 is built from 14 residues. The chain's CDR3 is CASSYSGQGREQYF. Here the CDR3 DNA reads TGTGCCAGCAGTTACTCTGGACAGGGTAGAGAGCAGTACTTC.

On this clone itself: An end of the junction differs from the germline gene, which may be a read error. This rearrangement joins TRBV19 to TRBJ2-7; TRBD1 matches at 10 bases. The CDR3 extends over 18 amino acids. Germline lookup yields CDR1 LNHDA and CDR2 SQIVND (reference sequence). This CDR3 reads CASSLEGTGAGAAYEQYF. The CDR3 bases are TGTGCCAGTAGTCTAGAGGGGACAGGGGCTGGGGCAGCCTACGAGCAGTACTTC.

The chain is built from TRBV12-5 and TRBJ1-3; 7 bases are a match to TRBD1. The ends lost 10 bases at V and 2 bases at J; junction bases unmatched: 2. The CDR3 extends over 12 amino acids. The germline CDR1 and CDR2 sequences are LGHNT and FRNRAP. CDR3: CATGQPGNTIYF. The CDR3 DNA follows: TGTGCTACGGGACAGCCTGGAAACACCATATATTTT.

CDR3 loop: CASSNRVGNTEAFF. The CDR3 DNA sequence: TGTGCCAGCAGTAACAGGGTAGGGAACACTGAAGCTTTCTTT. The chain joins TRBV5-4 to TRBJ1-1, with a possible D match to TRBD1 (6 bases). The CDR3 has 14 amino acids. V lost 5 bases and J 1 base, leaving 12 bases between the germline ends. Germline-derived CDR1 and CDR2 are SGHNT and YYREEE (reference sequence).

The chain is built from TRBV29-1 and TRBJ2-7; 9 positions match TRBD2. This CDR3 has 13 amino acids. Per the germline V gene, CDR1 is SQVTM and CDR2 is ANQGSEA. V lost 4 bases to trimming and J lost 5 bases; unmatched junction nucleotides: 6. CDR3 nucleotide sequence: TGCAGCGTTGCAGCGGGAGGAGATCACGAGCAGTACTTC. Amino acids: CSVAAGGDHEQYF.

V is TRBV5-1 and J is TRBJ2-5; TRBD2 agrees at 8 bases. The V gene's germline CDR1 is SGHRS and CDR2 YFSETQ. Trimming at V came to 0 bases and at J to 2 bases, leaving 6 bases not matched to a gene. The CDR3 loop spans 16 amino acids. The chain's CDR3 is CASSLESAGVQETQYF. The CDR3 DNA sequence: TGCGCCAGCAGCTTGGAATCAGCGGGAGTGCAAGAGACCCAGTACTTC.

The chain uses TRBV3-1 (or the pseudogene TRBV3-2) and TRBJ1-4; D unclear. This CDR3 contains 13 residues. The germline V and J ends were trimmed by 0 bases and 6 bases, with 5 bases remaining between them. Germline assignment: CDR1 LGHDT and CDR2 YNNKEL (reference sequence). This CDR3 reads CASSQDSYEKLFF. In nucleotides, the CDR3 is TGTGCCAGCAGCCAAGACAGTTATGAAAAACTGTTTTTT.

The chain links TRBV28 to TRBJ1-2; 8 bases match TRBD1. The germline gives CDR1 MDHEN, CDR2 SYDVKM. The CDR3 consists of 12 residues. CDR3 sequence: CVASDRDYGYTF. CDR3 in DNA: TGTGTCGCTTCGGACAGGGACTATGGCTACACCTTC.